This T cell receptor beta chain appears in the sequencing data of a study of human T cells and chemical hapten exposure. Looking at the study overall: Sensitization was performed using 2% DPC on an approximately 2 cm by approximately 2 cm upper inner arm skin site. Study conclusions and caveats: Donor immune responses may differ from healthy people's, since all donors had alopecia.

Notes on this clonotype: Antigen: not known.

TCRdb called the RACE reads again in MiXCR, with one record for every CDR3 protein. The repertoire has roughly 380,000 distinct CDR3 sequences, about 6% of them found once; the top ten carry 4.5% to 6%. Germline V gene lookup returns CDR1 MGHRA and CDR2 YSYEKL. The junction had 15 bases not matched to a gene; V was cut back by 4 bases and J by 7 bases. CDR3 size: 17 residues. Time point denoted: patch test 2, 6 weeks after DPC sensitization. Treatment of the sample: therapeutic diphenylcyclopropenone sensitization with weekly scalp DPC. The study enrolled 18 to 70-year-old alopecia patients suitable for DPC.

The chain combines TRBV4-1 with TRBJ2-2; 7 positions agree with TRBD2. Sample: whole blood, taken in connection with sensitization to the hapten diphenylcyclopropenone (DPC). The TCR comes from a woman between 18 and 29 years old with alopecia areata. Some clones in this sample may be carry-over from other donors' samples. CDR3 amino acids: CASSRSSLAVFSGELFF. The DNA of the CDR3 is TGCGCCAGCAGCCGCTCGTCCCTAGCGGTATTCAGCGGGGAGCTGTTTTTT.